This paragraph covers one TCR beta chain sequence. As yet, its antigen is unknown. The junction does not match germline at one end; this may be a read error. TCRdb fed the 5' RACE reads into MiXCR, producing one record per CDR3 protein. The profile shows about 520,000 distinct CDR3 sequences, about 20% of them singletons. Germline CDR1 and CDR2: DFQATT and SNEGSKA (reference sequence). This CDR3 region has 12 residues. The data originate from a study of identical twins. Study-level results: These conclusions were based on statistical analysis (cross-sectional, not following the same donors).

These data also featured in a second study, about T cells expressing NK-cell markers. This second report adds: Sorted CD3+CD56+NKG2C+, CD3+CD56+NKG2C- and CD3+CD56-NKG2C+ T cells provided the TCR beta repertoires. About six donors showed dominant NKG2C+ clonotypes comprising about 1.0-7.5% of their CD8+ T cells. Several donors' CD3+CD56-NKG2C+ cells were dominated by the same clonotypes.

The chain carries TRBV20-1 and TRBJ2-5; the match to TRBD2 covers 7 bases. Sequencing was performed on CD4+ T cells sorted from blood. The source of this sequence is a woman under 30 in good health. The CDR3 protein is CTTSRSVETQYF. The CDR3 DNA reads TGTACGACTAGCCGGAGTGTGGAGACCCAGTACTTC.